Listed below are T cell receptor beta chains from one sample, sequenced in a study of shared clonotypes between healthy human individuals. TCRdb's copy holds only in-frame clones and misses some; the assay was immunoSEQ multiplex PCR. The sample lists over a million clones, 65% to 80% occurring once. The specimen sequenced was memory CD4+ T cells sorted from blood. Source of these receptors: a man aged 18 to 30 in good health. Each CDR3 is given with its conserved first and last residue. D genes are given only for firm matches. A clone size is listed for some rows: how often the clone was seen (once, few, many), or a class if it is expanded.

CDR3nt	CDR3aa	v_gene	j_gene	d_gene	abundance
TGCAGCGTTGATCAGGGCGGCTCCTACAATGAGCAGTTCTTC	CSVDQGGSYNEQFF	TRBV29-1	TRBJ2-1	-	-
TGTGCCAGCAGAGATTGGGACTACACAGATACGCAGTATTTT	CASRDWDYTDTQYF	TRBV11-2	TRBJ2-3	TRBD2	-
TGTGCCTGGAGGAGGGGGTACCACGAGCAGTACTTC	CAWRRGYHEQYF	TRBV30	TRBJ2-7	-	-
TGTGCCAGCACCTTTCCCGTGAACTATGGCTACACCTTC	CASTFPVNYGYTF	TRBV7-2	TRBJ1-2	-	-
TGTGCCAGCACCTCACAGGGGGCCATCGCCGGGGAGCTGTTTTTT	CASTSQGAIAGELFF	TRBV28	TRBJ2-2	TRBD1	-
TGCGCCAGCAGCTTGGCGGGACAGGGGGACTACGAGCAGTACTTC	CASSLAGQGDYEQYF	TRBV5-1	TRBJ2-7	TRBD1	once
TGTGCCAGCTCACCGGGAAGCTCCTACGAGCAGTACTTC	CASSPGSSYEQYF	TRBV18	TRBJ2-7	-	-
TGTGCCAGCAGTGAAAGGACCCAGAGGACCCAGTACTTC	CASSERTQRTQYF	TRBV25-1	TRBJ2-5	-	-
TGCGCCAGCAGCCGGCCTAGGACTAGCGATAACAATGAGCAGTTCTTC	CASSRPRTSDNNEQFF	TRBV4-1	TRBJ2-1	TRBD2	-
TGTGCCTGGAGTGGGGGAAACACAGATACGCAGTATTTT	CAWSGGNTDTQYF	TRBV30	TRBJ2-3	-	-
TGTGCCAGCGACAGGGGGCCGAACACTGAAGCTTTCTTT	CASDRGPNTEAFF	TRBV6-6	TRBJ1-1	TRBD1	-
TGTGCCAGCCAGGGTTTAAGCGAGCAGTACTTC	CASQGLSEQYF	TRBV11-2	TRBJ2-7	-	-
TGTGCCAGCAGCGTAGTTCTTGGGACGTTGAACACCGGGGAGCTGTTTTTT	CASSVVLGTLNTGELFF	TRBV9	TRBJ2-2	-	few
TGTGCCACCATTGCTTACACGACAGGGTTGAAACCGCGCAATCAGCCCCAGCATTTT	CATIAYTTGLKPRNQPQHF	TRBV6-4	TRBJ1-5	TRBD1	-
TGTGCCAGCAGTGACCGGGGCTTCTCTGGAAACACCATATATTTT	CASSDRGFSGNTIYF	TRBV6-4	TRBJ1-3	-	-
TGTGCCAGCAGCCCCGGGACCTACTACGAGCAGTACTTC	CASSPGTYYEQYF	TRBV7-2	TRBJ2-7	-	-
TGTGCCAGCAGCTCAATCCGACTAGCGGGAGTCTACGAGCAGTACTTC	CASSSIRLAGVYEQYF	TRBV13	TRBJ2-7	TRBD2	once
TGTGCCAGCAGCTTAGTCGGGGGAGGCGGTCAGCCCCAGCATTTT	CASSLVGGGGQPQHF	TRBV11-2	TRBJ1-5	-	-
TGCAGTGAACGGGGAGTAGAGACCCAGTACTTC	CSERGVETQYF	TRBV20-1	TRBJ2-5	-	-
TGTGCCAGCAGCCAGTCTACACCGCGGGGCAATCAGCCCCAGCATTTT	CASSQSTPRGNQPQHF	TRBV14	TRBJ1-5	-	-
TGTGCCAGCAGTGACTGGGGAGAGACCCAGTACTTC	CASSDWGETQYF	TRBV6-1	TRBJ2-5	-	once
TGTGCCAGCTCACCACCCGGCAGGGGATCTCAGCCCCAGCATTTT	CASSPPGRGSQPQHF	TRBV18	TRBJ1-5	-	few